The clone carrying this T cell receptor (beta chain) was observed a single time. Data came from immunoSEQ multiplex PCR; TCRdb stores just in-frame clones and leaves some out. This sample has about 160,000 clones, with under 85% found just once. The CDR3 spans 14 residues. Germline V gene data show CDR1 as SGHNT and CDR2 as YENEEA. V lost 0 bases and J 7 bases, leaving 11 bases between the germline ends. These data originate in a study of cytotoxic CD8 clonotypes in ibrutinib-treated CLL. About the research overall: Among responders, approximately 24 were partial and 2 complete; after median around 68 months, approximately 15 stayed remitted and approximately 12 progressed. A mean of around 270,000 productive templates and about 88,000 productive rearrangements was obtained per sample.

The sequenced sample was PBMCs, obtained after 24 months of ibrutinib treatment. The V gene is TRBV11-3, the J gene TRBJ2-3; D call uncertain. The receptor's source is a human donor with chronic lymphocytic leukemia. DNA of the CDR3: TGTGCCAGCAGCTTAGAACCCACCTCTCATACGCAGTATTTT. Protein product: CASSLEPTSHTQYF.